This T cell receptor beta chain was obtained from a study of blood T cell repertoires in COVID-19 (dated by TCRdb to 2018 to 2020). For the study in its entirety: Samples covering the acute and convalescent phases of COVID-19 were provided by collaborators in the United States, Italy and Spain. The prospective study material was composed of cDNA or gDNA derived from T cells, B-cell-depleted T cells, or PBMCs. The dataset comprised deeply sampled blood TCRbeta repertoires from subjects exposed to, actively infected with, or recovered from COVID-19. The repertoires were released in a freely available public database meant as a resource for research on the immune response to SARS-CoV-2. The samples were drawn from two sources: the first 160 participants of the ongoing ImmuneRACE study, and 1,000 to 1,500 subjects contributed by 6 global collaborators. Nearly every sample came with metadata listing a de-identified subject ID, COVID-19 status, age in years and sex. Where available, HLA class I and class II types were taken from metadata supplied by the sample provider and were not determined by assay-based typing. Beyond this particular receptor, the publication reports: Clinical and demographic metadata were provided uncurated, with the amount varying by source and participant.

As concerns this clone: This receptor's antigen is unknown. The record has no base qualities; no much larger clone is one base away.

TCRbeta CDR3 regions were amplified from genomic DNA using the immunoSEQ Assay, a bias-controlled multiplex PCR. The paper's data handling went like this. The number of nucleated cells in each sample was estimated by amplification of reference gene primers within the assay. To quantify the absolute abundance of each unique TCRbeta CDR3 rearrangement, sequence reads were collapsed and filtered. For each sample, productive Simpson clonality was calculated as the square root of Simpson's diversity index over productive rearrangements. Held by TCRdb, this immuneACCESS table contains in-frame sequences only and omits some clones. Under half of the omission traces to an unresolved V gene where checked; the cause of the rest is unknown. D and trimming were read from the DNA, whereas the V and J calls and clone size are those reported in that table. The sample data list approximately 400,000 clones, and approximately 88% of these were observed just once. The biggest ten clones account for roughly 12% of the sample.

CDR1 and CDR2, looked up from the germline V gene (reference sequence), are PRHDT and FYEKMQ. V loses 7 bases of germline sequence and J loses 8 bases, and the interval between the two ends is 14 bases. The CDR3 sequence holds 12 residues, the cysteine and phenylalanine included. Of the read, only the CDR3 DNA is kept; its 36 bases are in frame from base 1. At one collaborating source in Seattle, patients were enrolled during active infection and were followed longitudinally through the course of disease. Each collaborating institution followed its own protocols to collect whole blood in K2EDTA tubes. For TCRbeta analysis, collaborators shipped samples as frozen whole blood, isolated PBMCs, or DNA extracted from either of those sample types.

The receptor chain draws on TRBV13 and TRBJ1-2, with no D gene named confidently. The sequenced sample was peripheral blood. This receptor was identified in a woman in her forties or fifties with COVID-19, enrolled during active disease. The sequenced DNA: TGTGCCAGCATACGGTCGGGAGAAGGCTACACCTTC. Its protein is CASIRSGEGYTF.